Listed below are T cell receptor beta chains from one sample, sequenced in a study of T cell responses to AZD1222 COVID-19 vaccine. Libraries were prepared by immunoSEQ multiplex PCR; TCRdb keeps only in-frame clonotypes and omits some of them. The sample has about 140,000 clones, more than 70% seen once. Sample: peripheral blood, taken 28 days after the second AZD1222 dose. The receptors derive from an adult who received the AZD1222 COVID-19 vaccine. CDR3s include the opening cysteine and the closing phenylalanine or tryptophan. A D gene is named only where the DNA matches it firmly. The size field is filled for only some rows; it gives once, few, many or a size class.

d_gene: .
abundance: .
v_gene: TRBV5-4
j_gene: TRBJ2-7
CDR3nt: TGTGCCAGCAGCTCTTCCTACGAGCAGTACTTC
CDR3aa: CASSSSYEQYF

d_gene: TRBD1
abundance: .
v_gene: TRBV4-1
j_gene: TRBJ1-2
CDR3nt: TGCGCCAGCAGCCCAGGACAGGGGGCGAGTAATGGCTACACCTTC
CDR3aa: CASSPGQGASNGYTF

d_gene: .
abundance: .
v_gene: TRBV5-1
j_gene: TRBJ1-1
CDR3nt: TGCGCCAGCAGCTTGGCCAGGGCACAGGGGAACACTGAAGCTTTCTTT
CDR3aa: CASSLARAQGNTEAFF

d_gene: TRBD1
abundance: once
v_gene: TRBV2
j_gene: TRBJ1-2
CDR3nt: TGTGCCAGCACGGGACAGACACTTGGCTACACCTTC
CDR3aa: CASTGQTLGYTF

d_gene: .
abundance: .
v_gene: TRBV10-3
j_gene: TRBJ2-2
CDR3nt: TGTGCCATCAGTCCAGGACTATGGATCGGGGAGCTGTTTTTT
CDR3aa: CAISPGLWIGELFF

d_gene: .
abundance: .
v_gene: TRBV5-1
j_gene: TRBJ2-1
CDR3nt: TGCGCCAGCAGCTCCGGGGGCTCCTACAATGAGCAGTTCTTC
CDR3aa: CASSSGGSYNEQFF

d_gene: TRBD2
abundance: few
v_gene: TRBV5-1
j_gene: TRBJ2-3
CDR3nt: TGCGCCAGCAGCCGGGAGGACCCAGATACGCAGTATTTT
CDR3aa: CASSREDPDTQYF

d_gene: TRBD1
abundance: .
v_gene: TRBV12-3/TRBV12-4
j_gene: TRBJ1-1
CDR3nt: TGTGCCAGCAGTCTACAGGGGACTGAAGCTTTCTTT
CDR3aa: CASSLQGTEAFF

d_gene: TRBD2
abundance: few
v_gene: TRBV5-4
j_gene: TRBJ2-1
CDR3nt: TGTGCCAGCAGCGAGGGCGGGGGGGTTTCATTTGAGCAGTTCTTC
CDR3aa: CASSEGGGVSFEQFF

d_gene: .
abundance: .
v_gene: TRBV7-7
j_gene: TRBJ2-1
CDR3nt: TGTGCTAGCAGCTCGAGGCCGGGACAAAATGAGCAGTTCTTC
CDR3aa: CASSSRPGQNEQFF

d_gene: TRBD1
abundance: .
v_gene: TRBV28
j_gene: TRBJ1-2
CDR3nt: TGTGCCAGCAGGACAGGGGGCCGGGGCTACACCTTC
CDR3aa: CASRTGGRGYTF

d_gene: TRBD1
abundance: few
v_gene: TRBV19
j_gene: TRBJ1-2
CDR3nt: TGTGCCAGTAGTTGGACAGGGAGAATATCTGGCTACACCTTC
CDR3aa: CASSWTGRISGYTF

d_gene: TRBD1
abundance: .
v_gene: TRBV30
j_gene: TRBJ1-6
CDR3nt: TGTGCCTGGAGTCCCGGGACAGTTAATTCACCCCTCCACTTT
CDR3aa: CAWSPGTVNSPLHF

d_gene: TRBD1
abundance: .
v_gene: TRBV6-5
j_gene: TRBJ2-7
CDR3nt: TGTGCCAGCAGTTACAAGGGACAGGGATACGAGCAGTACTTC
CDR3aa: CASSYKGQGYEQYF

d_gene: .
abundance: .
v_gene: TRBV3-1/TRBV3-2
j_gene: TRBJ1-5
CDR3nt: TGTGCCAGCAGCCAAGATCCGGGAGGCGGTAGGTTGACCCAGCATTTT
CDR3aa: CASSQDPGGGRLTQHF

d_gene: .
abundance: .
v_gene: TRBV4-1
j_gene: TRBJ1-1
CDR3nt: TGCGCCAGCAGCCAATTTCCGAACACTGAAGCTTTCTTT
CDR3aa: CASSQFPNTEAFF

d_gene: .
abundance: .
v_gene: TRBV28
j_gene: TRBJ2-2
CDR3nt: TGTGCCAGCAGTTTGGGGGTCAACACCGGGGAGCTGTTTTTT
CDR3aa: CASSLGVNTGELFF

d_gene: .
abundance: once
v_gene: TRBV4-1
j_gene: TRBJ2-2
CDR3nt: TGCGCCAGCAGCTCCAGGGGTTCCGGGGAGCTGTTTTTT
CDR3aa: CASSSRGSGELFF

d_gene: .
abundance: once
v_gene: TRBV12-3/TRBV12-4
j_gene: TRBJ2-5
CDR3nt: TGTGCCAGCAGTTTTGTTTATGGGGAGACCCAGTACTTC
CDR3aa: CASSFVYGETQYF

d_gene: .
abundance: .
v_gene: TRBV11-2
j_gene: TRBJ2-1
CDR3nt: TGTGCCAGCAGCTTAGCTCGGGGAGACAGTGAGCAGTTCTTC
CDR3aa: CASSLARGDSEQFF

d_gene: .
abundance: .
v_gene: TRBV27
j_gene: TRBJ2-5
CDR3nt: TGTGCCAGCAGAAAACAGGGAACCCAAGAGACCCAGTACTTC
CDR3aa: CASRKQGTQETQYF

d_gene: .
abundance: .
v_gene: TRBV7-6
j_gene: TRBJ1-1
CDR3nt: TGTGCCAGCAGCTGGTCCGGACCGGGCACTGAAGCTTTCTTT
CDR3aa: CASSWSGPGTEAFF

d_gene: TRBD2
abundance: .
v_gene: TRBV27
j_gene: TRBJ2-1
CDR3nt: TGTGCCAGCAGTTCGGGACTAGCGGGAGTAGGTGAGCAGTTCTTC
CDR3aa: CASSSGLAGVGEQFF

d_gene: TRBD1
abundance: .
v_gene: TRBV6-6
j_gene: TRBJ1-1
CDR3nt: TGTGCCAGCAGTCGTCCCTCTAAAACGACAGGGGAGGGGGGTCAAGCTTTCTTT
CDR3aa: CASSRPSKTTGEGGQAFF

d_gene: TRBD1
abundance: .
v_gene: TRBV5-8
j_gene: TRBJ1-3
CDR3nt: TGTGCCAGCAGCCCTACCGGGACAGGAGTCGGAAACACCATATATTTT
CDR3aa: CASSPTGTGVGNTIYF

d_gene: TRBD1
abundance: .
v_gene: TRBV4-2
j_gene: TRBJ2-1
CDR3nt: TGTGCCAGCAGCCAAGAATGGGACAGGGGGCCGAATGAGCAGTTCTTC
CDR3aa: CASSQEWDRGPNEQFF

d_gene: TRBD2
abundance: .
v_gene: TRBV7-2
j_gene: TRBJ2-5
CDR3nt: TGTGCCAGCAGCCCCCGTCTAGCGGGGGCCCAAGAGACCCAGTACTTC
CDR3aa: CASSPRLAGAQETQYF

d_gene: .
abundance: .
v_gene: TRBV11-2
j_gene: TRBJ2-7
CDR3nt: TGTGCCAGCAGCCCGGGACTTCTTAACTACGAGCAGTACTTC
CDR3aa: CASSPGLLNYEQYF

d_gene: TRBD1
abundance: .
v_gene: TRBV28
j_gene: TRBJ1-2
CDR3nt: TGTGCCAGCACCGCAGGGGGCTATGGCTACACCTTC
CDR3aa: CASTAGGYGYTF

d_gene: .
abundance: few
v_gene: TRBV7-2
j_gene: TRBJ1-4
CDR3nt: TGTGCCAGCAGCTTAGGGGGCATTAATGAAAAACTGTTTTTT
CDR3aa: CASSLGGINEKLFF

d_gene: .
abundance: .
v_gene: TRBV7-9
j_gene: TRBJ2-1
CDR3nt: TGTGCCAGCAGCACCAGGGATAATGAGCAGTTCTTC
CDR3aa: CASSTRDNEQFF

d_gene: TRBD2
abundance: .
v_gene: TRBV10-3
j_gene: TRBJ2-5
CDR3nt: TGTGCCATCAGTGATACTAGCGGGGGGATTGAAGAGACCCAGTACTTC
CDR3aa: CAISDTSGGIEETQYF

d_gene: .
abundance: once
v_gene: TRBV7-9
j_gene: TRBJ1-4
CDR3nt: TGTGCCAGCAGCTTAGCATTCCAGGGATATAATGAAAAACTGTTTTTT
CDR3aa: CASSLAFQGYNEKLFF

d_gene: TRBD1
abundance: once
v_gene: TRBV30
j_gene: TRBJ2-6
CDR3nt: TGTGCCTTAAGTCCCGGGACAGGTAGTTATGGGGCCAACGTCCTGACTTTC
CDR3aa: CALSPGTGSYGANVLTF

d_gene: .
abundance: .
v_gene: TRBV28
j_gene: TRBJ1-2
CDR3nt: TGTGCCAGCAGTTTATCGGGGGCGGGTGGCTACACCTTC
CDR3aa: CASSLSGAGGYTF

d_gene: TRBD2
abundance: once
v_gene: TRBV7-3
j_gene: TRBJ2-7
CDR3nt: TGTGCCAGCAGCTTAATCTCGGCTGCTAGCGGATCCTACGAGCAGTACTTC
CDR3aa: CASSLISAASGSYEQYF

d_gene: .
abundance: .
v_gene: TRBV3-1/TRBV3-2
j_gene: TRBJ1-2
CDR3nt: TGTGCCAGCAGCCAGAGGGGAGCCTCCTACACCTTC
CDR3aa: CASSQRGASYTF